This is a list of T cell receptor beta chains from one sample in a study of cytomegalovirus exposure and HLA in healthy donors. Profiled with immunoSEQ multiplex PCR; TCRdb holds only in-frame clones, not every one. Of about 190,000 clones listed, 79% were seen once; the top ten hold 1.6%. The material sequenced was PBMCs. These receptors originate from a woman aged 18-29 years in good health and CMV-seronegative. CDR3s include the opening cysteine and the closing phenylalanine or tryptophan. The D gene is left open where the match is weak. Part of the rows lack a size; the others show once, few, many or a class for expanded clones.

CDR3nt	CDR3aa	j_gene	d_gene	abundance	v_gene
TGTGCCAGCAGAGGACTAGCGGGGGGCCAAGAGACCCAGTACTTC	CASRGLAGGQETQYF	TRBJ2-5	TRBD2	NA	TRBV6-5
TGCGCCAGCAGTGACCTGGGGAGCTCCTACGAGCAGTACTTC	CASSDLGSSYEQYF	TRBJ2-7	NA	NA	TRBV4-1
TGTGCCAGCAGCCCACCAGGGTTCGAGCAGTACTTC	CASSPPGFEQYF	TRBJ2-7	NA	NA	TRBV7-9
TGTGCCACCAGGTCGACTAGCGGGGGGCCCACAGATACGCAGTATTTT	CATRSTSGGPTDTQYF	TRBJ2-3	TRBD2	once	TRBV15
TGTGCCAGCAGTGGGACAGGGGGGACCCAGTACTTC	CASSGTGGTQYF	TRBJ2-5	TRBD1	NA	TRBV6-1
TGTGCCATATCCGGGACTGGGAGCAATCAGCCCCAGCATTTT	CAISGTGSNQPQHF	TRBJ1-5	NA	once	TRBV10-3
TGCGCCAGCAGTTTTACAGGGTTGTCTGGGGCCAACGTCCTGACTTTC	CASSFTGLSGANVLTF	TRBJ2-6	NA	NA	TRBV5-1
TGTGCCAGCAGCTCACAGGGGGGCAATCAGCCCCAGCATTTT	CASSSQGGNQPQHF	TRBJ1-5	TRBD1	NA	TRBV7-9
TGCAGCGTTGAACTGGGCCATGAAGCTTTCTTT	CSVELGHEAFF	TRBJ1-1	NA	NA	TRBV29-1
TGTGCCAGCAGTCCCGACCTGTCTAGCGCGCTGAACACCGGGGAGCTGTTTTTT	CASSPDLSSALNTGELFF	TRBJ2-2	NA	few	TRBV27
TGTGCCAGCAGTGAAGCACCAGGGGGCTACGAGCAGTACTTC	CASSEAPGGYEQYF	TRBJ2-7	TRBD1	NA	TRBV6-1
TGTGCCAGCAGCTTAAGGCAGGACTCCTACGAGCAGTACTTC	CASSLRQDSYEQYF	TRBJ2-7	NA	NA	TRBV7-9
TGTGCCAGCAGTTTTAGGGGAGGCCCGCGAGCTTTCTTT	CASSFRGGPRAFF	TRBJ1-1	NA	NA	TRBV27
TGTGCCAGCAGCTTAGGCGCAGGGATAACAAATTCACCCCTCCACTTT	CASSLGAGITNSPLHF	TRBJ1-6	NA	NA	TRBV11-1
TGTGCCAGCAGCGTGACTAGCGGGACTCCAGATACGCAGTATTTT	CASSVTSGTPDTQYF	TRBJ2-3	TRBD2	NA	TRBV7-3
TGTGCCAGCAGTCGTACACGTTACAATCAGCCCCAGCATTTT	CASSRTRYNQPQHF	TRBJ1-5	NA	NA	TRBV6-5
TGCGCCAGCAGTGAGTCGGGGGGCACTGAAGCTTTCTTT	CASSESGGTEAFF	TRBJ1-1	NA	NA	TRBV10-1
TGTGCCAGCAGTGAATCAGGGTTTAACTATGGCTACACCTTC	CASSESGFNYGYTF	TRBJ1-2	NA	NA	TRBV2
TGCGCCACCAAAAATATCGGGACAGCGAACAATGAGCAGTTCTTC	CATKNIGTANNEQFF	TRBJ2-1	TRBD1	NA	TRBV10-2
TGTGCCAGCAGCCGAACTAGCGGGGGGTACTACGAGCAGTACTTC	CASSRTSGGYYEQYF	TRBJ2-7	TRBD2	NA	TRBV27
TGTGCCAGCAGCCCCCCGGACAGGGAGAGTACTGAAGCTTTCTTT	CASSPPDRESTEAFF	TRBJ1-1	TRBD1	NA	TRBV11-3
TGTGCCAGCAGTGACTCTGAACAGTACTCGAACACCGGGGAGCTGTTTTTT	CASSDSEQYSNTGELFF	TRBJ2-2	NA	few	TRBV6-4
TGTGCCTGGAGCCCCCTCCGACAGCTTCGGACCCTCGAGCAGTACTTC	CAWSPLRQLRTLEQYF	TRBJ2-7	NA	NA	TRBV30
TGCGCCAGCAGCCAAGATCGGATGCAAGGGGGCACAGATACGCAGTATTTT	CASSQDRMQGGTDTQYF	TRBJ2-3	NA	NA	TRBV4-1
TGTGCCACCAGCAGAGAGGTGACGGGAAATTCACCCCTCCACTTT	CATSREVTGNSPLHF	TRBJ1-6	NA	NA	TRBV15
TGTGCCACCAGCAGAGCGGGACTAGCGGGAGAGACCCAGTACTTC	CATSRAGLAGETQYF	TRBJ2-5	TRBD2	NA	TRBV15
TGTGCCAGCATCCCCGCAACTAGCACAGATACGCAGTATTTT	CASIPATSTDTQYF	TRBJ2-3	NA	NA	TRBV2
TGTGCCAGCTCAAGCGGGACGGTCTATGGCTACACCTTC	CASSSGTVYGYTF	TRBJ1-2	NA	few	TRBV18
TGTGCCTGGGGACAGGGGAATAGCAATCAGCCCCAGCATTTT	CAWGQGNSNQPQHF	TRBJ1-5	TRBD1	few	TRBV30
TGTGCCAGCAGCCAAAGAAGCGGGAGAGCAGAGACCCAGTACTTC	CASSQRSGRAETQYF	TRBJ2-5	TRBD2	NA	TRBV7-2
TGTGCCAGCGGAGCCAGCTCCTATAATTCACCCCTCCACTTT	CASGASSYNSPLHF	TRBJ1-6	NA	NA	TRBV5-8
TGTGCCAGCAGTTTATTGAGCGGCCGTAGCACAGATACGCAGTATTTT	CASSLLSGRSTDTQYF	TRBJ2-3	NA	NA	TRBV27
TGCGCCAGCAGTCAACCTCCGGGACAGGGGCCTAAGTCGTACTCTGGAAACACCATATATTTT	CASSQPPGQGPKSYSGNTIYF	TRBJ1-3	TRBD1	NA	TRBV23-1
TGTGCCAGCAGTTTACCGAGCTATAATTCACCCCTCCACTTT	CASSLPSYNSPLHF	TRBJ1-6	NA	NA	TRBV28
TGTGCCAGCAGAGAGACAGGGTACAGCAATCAGCCCCAGCATTTT	CASRETGYSNQPQHF	TRBJ1-5	TRBD1	few	TRBV2
TGTGCCAGGTTCCGGGAGGATTGCTCGGGAAACACCATATATTTT	CARFREDCSGNTIYF	TRBJ1-3	NA	NA	TRBV21-1
TGTGCCAGCAGCAAAGTGGTGGGAGAGGCATACAATGAGCAGTTCTTC	CASSKVVGEAYNEQFF	TRBJ2-1	NA	NA	TRBV21-1
TGTGCCAGCAAGCGTGGCGGGGACCTCCAAGAGACCCAGTACTTC	CASKRGGDLQETQYF	TRBJ2-5	NA	NA	TRBV7-8
TGTGCCAGCAGGGTGAACCACAGGGGCAATCAGCCCCAGCATTTT	CASRVNHRGNQPQHF	TRBJ1-5	NA	NA	TRBV28
TGTGCCACCAGCGGTAGGGGGATCGGAGTTGAAAAACTGTTTTTT	CATSGRGIGVEKLFF	TRBJ1-4	NA	NA	TRBV15
TGTGCCAGCAGTTACGGGCAGGGAGGTGGCTACACCTTC	CASSYGQGGGYTF	TRBJ1-2	NA	NA	TRBV6-5
TGTGCCAGCAGTCTAAGAGATACGCAGTATTTT	CASSLRDTQYF	TRBJ2-3	NA	NA	TRBV28
TGTGCCACCGGGAGGGGGGACTATGGCTACACCTTC	CATGRGDYGYTF	TRBJ1-2	NA	NA	TRBV19
TGTGCCAGCAGCTTGGAAGGGGGCACTGAAGCTTTCTTT	CASSLEGGTEAFF	TRBJ1-1	NA	NA	TRBV5-8
TGTGCCAGTAGTCTCCGAAACAGGAGAAAGAACACTGAAGCTTTCTTT	CASSLRNRRKNTEAFF	TRBJ1-1	NA	NA	TRBV19
TGTGCCAGCAGCCAACGACTCCCAGATACGCAGTATTTT	CASSQRLPDTQYF	TRBJ2-3	NA	once	TRBV14
TGTGCCAGCAGTGTGCAGGCTCCCCAGTACTTC	CASSVQAPQYF	TRBJ2-7	NA	once	TRBV2
TGTGCCAGCAGCGTAGGTCAGGGGAATGAGCAGTTCTTC	CASSVGQGNEQFF	TRBJ2-1	NA	once	TRBV9
TGTGCCAGCAGCCAAGGAGGGACCTTC	CASSQGGTF	TRBJ1-2	NA	NA	TRBV3-1/TRBV3-2